This TCR beta chain was sequenced for a study of radiotherapy plus CTLA-4 blockade in lung cancer. On the study more broadly: Of all patients, over 15% responded objectively and approximately 31% showed disease control.

Sequencing used immunoSEQ multiplex PCR; TCRdb keeps in-frame clones, though not all of them. Here the sample spans 100,000 to 150,000 clones, 85% to 90% being singletons. In chemo-refractory metastatic non-small-cell lung cancer, patients got ipilimumab CTLA-4 blockade together with focal radiation. The CDR3 consists of 14 residues. The V end was cut by 1 base, the J end by 3 bases, with 8 bases between. CDR1 is LGHNA and CDR2 is YNFKEQ in the germline V gene. Comments on this clone: Its antigen is not known.

General study results and limits: Blood-borne expansion of tumor-derived TCR clones followed radiotherapy plus ipilimumab.

The V call is TRBV4-2, the J call TRBJ2-3; D unresolved. This specimen was peripheral blood, taken from a patient treated with radiotherapy plus ipilimumab. This TCR came from a human donor with non-small cell lung cancer that progressed on radiotherapy plus ipilimumab. The CDR3 bases are TGTGCCAGCAGCCAAGTGGTGGGAACAGATACGCAGTATTTT. The encoded protein is CASSQVVGTDTQYF.